This T cell receptor (beta chain) was documented in a study of T cell responses to AZD1222 COVID-19 vaccine. Study outcomes and limitations: Repertoire sampling was restricted to post-peak T cell response timepoints. Baseline seropositivity occurred in only a handful of AZD1222 recipients. It should be noted that donors were predominantly white British and more often female, and clonal diversity was possibly underestimated. Spike-specific TCR breadth and depth both grew after two AZD1222 doses.

In regard to this clone: Its antigen is unknown.

The CDR3 loop spans 11 amino acids. In germline, CDR1 is DFQATT, CDR2 SNEGSKA (reference sequence). The V end lost 6 bases, the J end lost 8 bases, and 11 bases lay between the germline ends. Only in-frame clones appear in the TCRdb table, and some are missing; sequencing was by immunoSEQ multiplex PCR. The sample carries about 200,000 clones, 91% recorded once. The sample was peripheral blood, taken 28 days after the second AZD1222 dose. This TCR was recovered from an adult who received the AZD1222 COVID-19 vaccine. The V call is TRBV20-1, the J call TRBJ2-1; no firm D call. The CDR3 DNA reads TGCAGTGCCCTGTGGGTTGATGAGCAGTTCTTC. It specifies CSALWVDEQFF.